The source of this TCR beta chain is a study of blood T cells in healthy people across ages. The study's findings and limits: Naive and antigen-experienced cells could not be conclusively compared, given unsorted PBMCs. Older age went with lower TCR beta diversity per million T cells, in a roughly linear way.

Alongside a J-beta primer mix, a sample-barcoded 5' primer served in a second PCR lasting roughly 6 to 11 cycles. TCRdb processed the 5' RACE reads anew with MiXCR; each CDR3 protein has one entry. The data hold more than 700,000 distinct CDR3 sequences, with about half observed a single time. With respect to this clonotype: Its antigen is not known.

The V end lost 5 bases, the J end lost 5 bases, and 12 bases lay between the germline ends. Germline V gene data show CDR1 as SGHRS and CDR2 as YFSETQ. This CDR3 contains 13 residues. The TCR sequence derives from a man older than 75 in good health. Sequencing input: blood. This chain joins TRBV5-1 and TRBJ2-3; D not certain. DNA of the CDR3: TGCGCCAGCAGAGTGAATGCCGGAGATACGCAGTATTTT. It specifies CASRVNAGDTQYF.